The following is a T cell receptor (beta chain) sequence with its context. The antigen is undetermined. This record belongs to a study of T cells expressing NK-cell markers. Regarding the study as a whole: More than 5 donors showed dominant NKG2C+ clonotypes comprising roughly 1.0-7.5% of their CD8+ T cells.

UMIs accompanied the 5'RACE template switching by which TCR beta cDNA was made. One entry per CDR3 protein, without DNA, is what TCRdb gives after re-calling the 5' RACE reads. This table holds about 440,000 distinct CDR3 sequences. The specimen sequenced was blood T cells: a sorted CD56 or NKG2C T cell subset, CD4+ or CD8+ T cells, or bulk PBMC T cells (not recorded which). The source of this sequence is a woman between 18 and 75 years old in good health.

This CDR3 is CASMDRETNYGYTF. This chain uses TRBV6-1 with TRBJ1-2; the TCRdb call, TRBD1, lacks DNA for checking. There are 14 residues in the CDR3. Per the germline V gene, CDR1 is MNHNS and CDR2 is SASEGT.